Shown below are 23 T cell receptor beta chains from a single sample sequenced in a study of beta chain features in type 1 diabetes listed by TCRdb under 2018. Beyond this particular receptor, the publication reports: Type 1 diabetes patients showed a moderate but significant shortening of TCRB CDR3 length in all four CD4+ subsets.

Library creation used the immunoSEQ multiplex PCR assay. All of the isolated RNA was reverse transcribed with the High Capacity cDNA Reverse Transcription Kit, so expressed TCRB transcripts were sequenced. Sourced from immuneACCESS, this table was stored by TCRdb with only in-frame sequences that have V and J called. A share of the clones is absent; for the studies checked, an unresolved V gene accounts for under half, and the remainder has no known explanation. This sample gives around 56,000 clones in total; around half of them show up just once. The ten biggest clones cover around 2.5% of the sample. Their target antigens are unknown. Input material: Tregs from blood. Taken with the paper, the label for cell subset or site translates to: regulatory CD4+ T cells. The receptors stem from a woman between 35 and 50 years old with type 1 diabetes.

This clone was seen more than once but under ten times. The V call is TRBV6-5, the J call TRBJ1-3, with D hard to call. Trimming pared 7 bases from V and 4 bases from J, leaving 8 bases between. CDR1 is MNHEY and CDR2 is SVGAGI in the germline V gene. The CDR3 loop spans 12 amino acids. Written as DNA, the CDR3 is TGTGCCAGCACTCCTCGGGGAAACACCATATATTTT. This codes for CASTPRGNTIYF.

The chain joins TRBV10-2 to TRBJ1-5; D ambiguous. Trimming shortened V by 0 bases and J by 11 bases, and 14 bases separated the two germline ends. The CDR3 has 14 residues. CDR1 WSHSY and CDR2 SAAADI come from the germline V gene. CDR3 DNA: TGCGCCAGCAGTGAGTCCGGCCGATCGGGGTCCCAGCATTTT. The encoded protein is CASSESGRSGSQHF.

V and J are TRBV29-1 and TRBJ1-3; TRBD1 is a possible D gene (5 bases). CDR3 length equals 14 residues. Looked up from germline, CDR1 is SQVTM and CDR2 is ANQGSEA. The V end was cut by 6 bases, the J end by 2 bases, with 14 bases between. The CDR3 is CSVSGTGTGNTIYF. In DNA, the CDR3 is TGCAGCGTGTCCGGGACTGGGACTGGAAACACCATATATTTT. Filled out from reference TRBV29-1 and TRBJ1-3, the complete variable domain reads SAVISQKPSRDICQRGTSLTIQCQVDSQVTMMFWYRQQPGQSLTLIATANQGSEATYESGFVIDKFPISRPNLTFSTLTVSNMSPEDSSIYLCSVSGTGTGNTIYFGEGSWLTVV.

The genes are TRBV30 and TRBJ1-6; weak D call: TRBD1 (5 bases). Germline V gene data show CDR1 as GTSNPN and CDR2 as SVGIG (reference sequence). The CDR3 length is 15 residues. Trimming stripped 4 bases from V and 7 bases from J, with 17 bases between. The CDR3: CAWTLGGGDNSPLHF. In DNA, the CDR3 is TGTGCCTGGACCCTCGGCGGCGGGGACAATTCACCCCTCCACTTT.

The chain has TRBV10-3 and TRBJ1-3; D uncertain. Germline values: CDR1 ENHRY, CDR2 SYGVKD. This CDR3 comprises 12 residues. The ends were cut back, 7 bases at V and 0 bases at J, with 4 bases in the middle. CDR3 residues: CAITGSGNTIYF. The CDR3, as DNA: TGTGCCATCACAGGCTCTGGAAACACCATATATTTT.

CDR3 residues: CASSSPGQGIHEQYF. CDR3 DNA: TGTGCCAGCAGTTCCCCGGGACAGGGTATACACGAGCAGTACTTC. This chain joins TRBV28 and TRBJ2-7; 9 bases are a match to TRBD1. The germline V gene encodes CDR1 MDHEN and CDR2 SYDVKM. CDR3 size: 15 residues. The V and J ends lost 4 bases and 5 bases, in that order; junction bases with no gene match: 9.

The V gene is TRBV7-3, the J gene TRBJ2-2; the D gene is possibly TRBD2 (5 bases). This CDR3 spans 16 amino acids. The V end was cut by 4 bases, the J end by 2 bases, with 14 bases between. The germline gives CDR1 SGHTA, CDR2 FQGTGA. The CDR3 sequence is CASSSGTDGNTGELFF. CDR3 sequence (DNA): TGTGCCAGCAGCTCGGGAACCGATGGAAACACCGGGGAGCTGTTTTTT.

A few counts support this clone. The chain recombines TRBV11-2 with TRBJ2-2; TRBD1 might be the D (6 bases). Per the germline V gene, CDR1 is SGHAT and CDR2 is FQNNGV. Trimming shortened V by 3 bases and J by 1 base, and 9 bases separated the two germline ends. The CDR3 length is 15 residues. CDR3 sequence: CASSFMGQNTGELFF. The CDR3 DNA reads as TGTGCCAGCAGCTTTATGGGACAGAACACCGGGGAGCTGTTTTTT.

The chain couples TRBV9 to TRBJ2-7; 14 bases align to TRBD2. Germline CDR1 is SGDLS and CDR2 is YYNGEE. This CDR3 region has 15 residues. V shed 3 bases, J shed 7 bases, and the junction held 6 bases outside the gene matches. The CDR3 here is CASSAPGLAGDEQYF. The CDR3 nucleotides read TGTGCCAGCAGCGCCCCGGGACTAGCGGGAGATGAGCAGTACTTC.

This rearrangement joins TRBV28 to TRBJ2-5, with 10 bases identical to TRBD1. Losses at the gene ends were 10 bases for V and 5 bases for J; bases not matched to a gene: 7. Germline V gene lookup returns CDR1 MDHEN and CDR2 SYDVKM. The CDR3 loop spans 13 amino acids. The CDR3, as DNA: TGTGCCACCGACAGGGGGCTTGGGGAGACCCAGTACTTC. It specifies CATDRGLGETQYF.

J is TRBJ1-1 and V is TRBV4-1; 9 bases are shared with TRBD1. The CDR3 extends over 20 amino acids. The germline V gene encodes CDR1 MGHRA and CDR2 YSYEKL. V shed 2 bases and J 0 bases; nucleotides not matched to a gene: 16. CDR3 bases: TGCGCCAGCAGCCAATCTCACTGGGACAGGGTAGGATCCATGAACACTGAAGCTTTCTTT. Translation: CASSQSHWDRVGSMNTEAFF.

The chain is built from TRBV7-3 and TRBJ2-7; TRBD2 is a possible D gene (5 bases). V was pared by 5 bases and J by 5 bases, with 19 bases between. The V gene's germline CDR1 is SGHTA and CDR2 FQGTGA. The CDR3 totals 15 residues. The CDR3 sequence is CASSPGNFWTDEQYF. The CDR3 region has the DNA TGTGCCAGCAGCCCCGGGAATTTTTGGACGGACGAGCAGTACTTC.

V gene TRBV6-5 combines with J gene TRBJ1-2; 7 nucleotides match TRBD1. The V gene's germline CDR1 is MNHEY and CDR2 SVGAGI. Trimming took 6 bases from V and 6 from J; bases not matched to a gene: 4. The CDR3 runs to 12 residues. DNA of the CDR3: TGTGCCAGCAGGAGGGGGCGGGATGGCTACACCTTC. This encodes CASRRGRDGYTF.

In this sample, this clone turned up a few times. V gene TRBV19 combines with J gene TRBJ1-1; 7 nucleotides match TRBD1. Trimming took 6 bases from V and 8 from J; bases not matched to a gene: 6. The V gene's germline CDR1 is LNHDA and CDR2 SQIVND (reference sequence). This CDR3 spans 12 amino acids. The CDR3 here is CASSDPGQEAFF. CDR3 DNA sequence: TGTGCCAGTAGCGATCCGGGACAGGAAGCTTTCTTT.

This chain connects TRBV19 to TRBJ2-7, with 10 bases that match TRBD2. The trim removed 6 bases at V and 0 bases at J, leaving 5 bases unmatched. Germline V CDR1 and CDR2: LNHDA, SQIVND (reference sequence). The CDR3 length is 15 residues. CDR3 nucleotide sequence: TGTGCCAGTAGAGGACTAGCGGCATCCTCCTACGAGCAGTACTTC. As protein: CASRGLAASSYEQYF.

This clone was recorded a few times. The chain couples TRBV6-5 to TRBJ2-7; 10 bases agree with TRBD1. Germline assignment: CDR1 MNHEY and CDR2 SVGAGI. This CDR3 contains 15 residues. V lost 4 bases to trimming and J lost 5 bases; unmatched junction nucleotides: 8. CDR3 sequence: CASSFTGTGVHEQYF. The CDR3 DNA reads TGTGCCAGCAGTTTTACCGGGACAGGGGTCCACGAGCAGTACTTC.

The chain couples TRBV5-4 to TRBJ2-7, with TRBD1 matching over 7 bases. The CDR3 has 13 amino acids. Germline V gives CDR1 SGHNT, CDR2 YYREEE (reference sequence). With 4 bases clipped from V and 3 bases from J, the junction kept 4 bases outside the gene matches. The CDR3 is CASSPDRDYEQYF. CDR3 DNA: TGTGCCAGCAGCCCCGACAGGGACTACGAGCAGTACTTC.

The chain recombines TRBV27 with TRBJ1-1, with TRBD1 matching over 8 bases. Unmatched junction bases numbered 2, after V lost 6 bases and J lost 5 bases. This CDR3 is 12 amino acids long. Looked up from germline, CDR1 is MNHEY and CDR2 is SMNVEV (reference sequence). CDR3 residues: CASRGQATEAFF. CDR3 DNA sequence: TGTGCCAGCAGGGGACAGGCGACTGAAGCTTTCTTT.

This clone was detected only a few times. CDR3 loop: CASSLYGQETQYF. In nucleotides, the CDR3 is TGTGCCAGCAGCCTTTACGGGCAAGAGACCCAGTACTTC. The chain employs TRBV9 and TRBJ2-5; D uncertain. This CDR3 has 13 residues. Germline lookup yields CDR1 SGDLS and CDR2 YYNGEE. V dropped 4 bases and J dropped 2 bases, with 9 bases sitting between them.

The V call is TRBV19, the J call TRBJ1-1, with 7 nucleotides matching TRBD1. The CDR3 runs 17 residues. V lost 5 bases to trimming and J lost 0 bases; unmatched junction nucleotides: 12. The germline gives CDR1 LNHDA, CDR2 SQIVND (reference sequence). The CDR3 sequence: CASSPSRQGRMNTEAFF. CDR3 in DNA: TGTGCCAGTAGTCCCAGCCGACAGGGTCGGATGAACACTGAAGCTTTCTTT. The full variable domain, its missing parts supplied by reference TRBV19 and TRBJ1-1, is DGGITQSPKYLFRKEGQNVTLSCEQNLNHDAMYWYRQDPGQGLRLIYYSQIVNDFQKGDIAEGYSVSREKKESFPLTVTSAQKNPTAFYLCASSPSRQGRMNTEAFFGQGTRLTVV.

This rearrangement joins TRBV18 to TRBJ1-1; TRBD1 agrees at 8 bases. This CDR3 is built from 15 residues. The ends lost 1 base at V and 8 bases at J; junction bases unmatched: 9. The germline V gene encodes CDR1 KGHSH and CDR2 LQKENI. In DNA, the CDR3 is TGTGCCAGCTCACCACTTCGAGGACAGGGTGCCGAAGCTTTCTTT. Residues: CASSPLRGQGAEAFF.

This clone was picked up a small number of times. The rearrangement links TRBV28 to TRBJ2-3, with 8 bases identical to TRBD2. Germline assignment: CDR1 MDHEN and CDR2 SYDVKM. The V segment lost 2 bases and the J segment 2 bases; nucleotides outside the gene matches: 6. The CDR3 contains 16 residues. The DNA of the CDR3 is TGTGCCAGCAGTTTACCGCGCGGGGGGTACACAGATACGCAGTATTTT. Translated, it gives CASSLPRGGYTDTQYF.

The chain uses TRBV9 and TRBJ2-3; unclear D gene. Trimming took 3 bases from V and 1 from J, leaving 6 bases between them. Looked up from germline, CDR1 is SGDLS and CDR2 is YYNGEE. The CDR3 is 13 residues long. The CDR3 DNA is TGTGCCAGCAGCGCGGTCCGCACAGATACGCAGTATTTT. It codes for CASSAVRTDTQYF.